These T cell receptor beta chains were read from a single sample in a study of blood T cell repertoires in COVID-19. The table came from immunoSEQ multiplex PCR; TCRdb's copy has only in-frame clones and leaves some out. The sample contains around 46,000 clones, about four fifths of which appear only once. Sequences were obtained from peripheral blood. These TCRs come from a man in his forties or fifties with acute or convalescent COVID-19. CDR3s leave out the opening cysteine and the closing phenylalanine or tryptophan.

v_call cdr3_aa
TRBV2 ASSEAKSGQGDYGYT
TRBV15 ATSMPVNTGELF
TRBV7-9 ASSRSLQGNTEAF
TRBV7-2 ASSPPGSTDTQY
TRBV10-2 ASSDPSPEQY
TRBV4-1 ASTSYNEQF
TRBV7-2 ASSPGQGAEKLF
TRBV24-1 ATSDPTGGGPDTQY
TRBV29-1 SVDVSGNIQY
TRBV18 ASSPMSNTEAF
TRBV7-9 ASSLGGGGRETQY
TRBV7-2 ASSLIRQPNTEAF
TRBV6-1 ASSEVEGSPLH
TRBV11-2 ASSLLTVNTEAF
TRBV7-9 ASSISGSPTDTQY
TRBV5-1 ASTRQGVTGELF
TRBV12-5 ASGLLQGYGYT